This TCR beta chain was sequenced during a study of Ad26.COV2.S vaccination and SARS-CoV-2 variants. Findings and caveats of the study: Vaccinees reportedly had broad spike-specific CD8+ and CD4+ T cell responses. Breadth and depth estimates from TCRs may understate total T cell responses.

Sequenced by immunoSEQ multiplex PCR; TCRdb stores in-frame clones only, minus some. The repertoire holds 250,000 to 300,000 clones, approximately 87% seen once, with under 4% in the top ten. The CDR3 runs to 15 residues. Deletions cut 4 bases from V and 1 base from J, with 14 bases between. From germline, CDR1 is SGHVS and CDR2 FNYEAQ. This sample's treatment: about 20 received Ad26.COV2.S at low or high dose, single or two shots; about 5 received placebo; per-sample allocation not given. Sampling happened 63 days after the first vaccine or placebo injection. An adult donor aged 18-55 years was enrolled in Boston. Details on this clone: What it binds is unknown.

The material was peripheral blood, obtained in a trial of Ad26.COV2.S vaccine versus placebo. The sequence derives from a person between 18 and 65 years old who received the Ad26.COV2.S COVID-19 vaccine or a placebo. The gene calls are TRBV7-6 and TRBJ2-7, with no clear D. CDR3: CASSSRKARSYEQYF. CDR3 DNA sequence: TGTGCCAGCAGCTCCCGGAAGGCCAGGTCCTACGAGCAGTACTTC.